This section outlines one T cell receptor (beta chain) sequence together with its context. A single record per CDR3 protein comes from TCRdb applying MiXCR to the 5' RACE reads. The data show some 600,000 distinct CDR3 sequences, around 16% seen once. The CDR3 totals 16 residues. Looked up from germline, CDR1 is MNHNY and CDR2 is SVGAGI (reference sequence). J was trimmed by 0 bases and V by 7 bases; bases with no gene match: 11. This record comes from a study of T-cell memory formation after mild COVID-19. The sequence was collected from an adult woman who had mild COVID-19 (a few samples of this study predate the infection). Cell type and time point are not known. The specimen was PBMCs or a T cell subset sorted from them (not recorded which). The V call is TRBV6-6, the J call TRBJ2-7, with 8 bases lining up with TRBD2. The DNA of the CDR3 is TGTGCCAGCAAGGGGCAGGGACTAGAACTCTCCTACGAGCAGTACTTC. Its protein product is CASKGQGLELSYEQYF.